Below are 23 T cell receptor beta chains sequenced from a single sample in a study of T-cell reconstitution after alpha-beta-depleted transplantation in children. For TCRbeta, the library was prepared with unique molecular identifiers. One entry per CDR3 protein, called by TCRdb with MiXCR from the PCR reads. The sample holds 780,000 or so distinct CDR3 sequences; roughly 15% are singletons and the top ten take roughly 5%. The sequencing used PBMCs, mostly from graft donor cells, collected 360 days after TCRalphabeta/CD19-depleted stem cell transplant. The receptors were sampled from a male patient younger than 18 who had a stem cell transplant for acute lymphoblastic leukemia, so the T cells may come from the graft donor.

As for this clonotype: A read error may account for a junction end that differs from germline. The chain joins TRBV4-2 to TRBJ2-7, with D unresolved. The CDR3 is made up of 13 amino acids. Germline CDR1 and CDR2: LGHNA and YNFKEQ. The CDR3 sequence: CAISAGLRYEQYF. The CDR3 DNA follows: TGTGCCATCAGCGCCGGGCTCCGGTACGAGCAGTACTTC.

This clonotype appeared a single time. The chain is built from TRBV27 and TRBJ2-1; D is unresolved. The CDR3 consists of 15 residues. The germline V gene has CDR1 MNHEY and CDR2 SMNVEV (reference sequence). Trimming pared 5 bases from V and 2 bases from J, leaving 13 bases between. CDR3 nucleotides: TGTGCCAGCAGTCCACGAGTTGGGACCTACAATGAGCAGTTCTTC. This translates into CASSPRVGTYNEQFF.

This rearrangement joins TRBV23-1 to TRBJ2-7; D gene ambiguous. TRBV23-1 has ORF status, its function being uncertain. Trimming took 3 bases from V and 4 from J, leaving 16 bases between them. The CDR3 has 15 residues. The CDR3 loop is CASSQSGSTTYEQYF. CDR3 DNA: TGCGCCAGCAGTCAGTCCGGGTCCACTACTTACGAGCAGTACTTC.

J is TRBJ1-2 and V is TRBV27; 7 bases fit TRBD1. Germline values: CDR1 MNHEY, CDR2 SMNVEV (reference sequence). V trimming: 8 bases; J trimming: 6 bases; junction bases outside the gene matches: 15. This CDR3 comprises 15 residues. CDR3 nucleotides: TGTGCCAGCGGGAGCCGGACAGGAGGAGGGCATGGCTACACCTTC. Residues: CASGSRTGGGHGYTF.

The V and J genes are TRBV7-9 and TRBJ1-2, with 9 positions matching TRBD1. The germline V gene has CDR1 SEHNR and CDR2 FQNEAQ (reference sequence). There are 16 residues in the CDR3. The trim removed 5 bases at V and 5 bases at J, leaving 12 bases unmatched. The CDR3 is CASSPRTGDAPYGYTF. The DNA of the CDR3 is TGTGCCAGCAGCCCCCGGACAGGGGACGCGCCGTATGGCTACACCTTC.

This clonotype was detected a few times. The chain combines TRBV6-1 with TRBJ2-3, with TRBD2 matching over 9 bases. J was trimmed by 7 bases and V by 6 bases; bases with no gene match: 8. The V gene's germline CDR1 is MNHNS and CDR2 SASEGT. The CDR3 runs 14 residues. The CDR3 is CASSSLAGPHTQYF. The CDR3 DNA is TGTGCCAGCAGCTCCCTAGCGGGACCACATACGCAGTATTTT.

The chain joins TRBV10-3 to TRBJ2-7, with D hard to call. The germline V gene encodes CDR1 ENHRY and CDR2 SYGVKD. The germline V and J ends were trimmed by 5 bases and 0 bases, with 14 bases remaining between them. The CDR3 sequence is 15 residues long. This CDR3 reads CAISSDGYSSYEQYF. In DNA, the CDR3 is TGTGCCATCAGTTCCGACGGCTATAGCTCCTACGAGCAGTACTTC.

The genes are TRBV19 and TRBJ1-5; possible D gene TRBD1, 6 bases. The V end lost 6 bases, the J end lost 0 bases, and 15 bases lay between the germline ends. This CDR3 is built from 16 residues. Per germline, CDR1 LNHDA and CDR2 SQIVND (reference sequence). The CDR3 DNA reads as TGTGCCAGTAGCCCTGACAGGCGGTATAGCAATCAGCCCCAGCATTTT. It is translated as CASSPDRRYSNQPQHF.

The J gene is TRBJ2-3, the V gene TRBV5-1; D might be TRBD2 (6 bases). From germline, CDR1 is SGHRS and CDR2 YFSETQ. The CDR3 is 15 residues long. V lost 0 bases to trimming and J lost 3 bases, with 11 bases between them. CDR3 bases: TGCGCCAGCAGCTTGGCGGACGCGGGAACAGATACGCAGTATTTT. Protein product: CASSLADAGTDTQYF.

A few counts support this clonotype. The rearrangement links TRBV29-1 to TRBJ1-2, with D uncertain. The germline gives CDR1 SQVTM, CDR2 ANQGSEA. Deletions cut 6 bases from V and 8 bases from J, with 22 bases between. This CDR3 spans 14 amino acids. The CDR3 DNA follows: TGCAGCGTGACCCGAGTGGGGAACTCCCAGGGCTACACCTTC. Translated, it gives CSVTRVGNSQGYTF.

Written as DNA, the CDR3 is TGCAGTGCTCCCGGGACTACCCAAGAGACCCAGTACTTC. This codes for CSAPGTTQETQYF. The V and J genes are TRBV20-1 and TRBJ2-5; 7 bases map to TRBD2. CDR3 length: 13 residues. Per germline, CDR1 DFQATT and CDR2 SNEGSKA (reference sequence). V dropped 5 bases and J dropped 1; count of bases not matched to a gene: 4.

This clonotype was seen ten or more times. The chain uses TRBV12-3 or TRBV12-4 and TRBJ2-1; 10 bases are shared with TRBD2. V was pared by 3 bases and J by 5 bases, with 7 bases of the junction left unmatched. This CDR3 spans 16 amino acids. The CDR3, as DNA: TGTGCCAGCAGTTTTAGCGGGAGGAGAATCAACAATGAGCAGTTCTTC. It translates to CASSFSGRRINNEQFF.

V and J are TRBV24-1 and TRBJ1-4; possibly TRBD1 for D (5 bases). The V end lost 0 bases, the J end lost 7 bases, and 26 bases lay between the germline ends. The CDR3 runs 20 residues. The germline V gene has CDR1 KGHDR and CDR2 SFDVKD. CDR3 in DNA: TGTGCCACCAGTGATTTGAATGAGAGACAGACGGAGTCCAGGAGTGAAAAACTGTTTTTT. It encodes CATSDLNERQTESRSEKLFF.

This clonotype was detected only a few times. In nucleotides, the CDR3 is TGTGCCAGCAGCTCGCGCGCCGGTAGGTACGAGCAGTACTTC. Translation: CASSSRAGRYEQYF. The rearrangement uses TRBV5-4 and TRBJ2-7; D unresolved. The V gene's germline CDR1 is SGHNT and CDR2 YYREEE (reference sequence). The CDR3 is 14 residues long. Trimming removed 3 bases from V and 4 bases from J, with 14 bases in between.

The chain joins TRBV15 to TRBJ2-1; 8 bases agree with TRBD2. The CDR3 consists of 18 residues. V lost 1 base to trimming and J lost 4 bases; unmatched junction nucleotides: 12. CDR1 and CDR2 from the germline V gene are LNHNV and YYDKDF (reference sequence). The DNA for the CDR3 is TGTGCCACCAGCAGAGCTAGAGCGGGAGATGTGGGGTACAATGAGCAGTTCTTC. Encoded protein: CATSRARAGDVGYNEQFF.

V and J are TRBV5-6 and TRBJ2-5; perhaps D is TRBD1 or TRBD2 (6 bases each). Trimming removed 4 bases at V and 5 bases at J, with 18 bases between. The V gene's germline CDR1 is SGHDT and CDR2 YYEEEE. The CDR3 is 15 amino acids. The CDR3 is CASSGGQRRGETQYF. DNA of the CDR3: TGTGCCAGCAGCGGAGGACAGAGGAGGGGGGAGACCCAGTACTTC.

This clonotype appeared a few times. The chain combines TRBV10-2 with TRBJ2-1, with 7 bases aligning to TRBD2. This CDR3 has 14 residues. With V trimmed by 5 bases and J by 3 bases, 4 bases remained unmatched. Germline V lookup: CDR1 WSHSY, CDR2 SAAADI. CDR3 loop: CASSLADLYNEQFF. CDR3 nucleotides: TGCGCCAGCAGTCTAGCGGATCTCTACAATGAGCAGTTCTTC.

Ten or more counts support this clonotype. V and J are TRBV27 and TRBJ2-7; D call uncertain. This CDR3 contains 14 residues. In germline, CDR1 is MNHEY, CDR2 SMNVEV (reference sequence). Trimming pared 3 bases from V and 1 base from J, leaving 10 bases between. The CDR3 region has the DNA TGTGCCAGCAGTTTCGGAGCCGGATCCTACGAGCAGTACTTC. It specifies CASSFGAGSYEQYF.

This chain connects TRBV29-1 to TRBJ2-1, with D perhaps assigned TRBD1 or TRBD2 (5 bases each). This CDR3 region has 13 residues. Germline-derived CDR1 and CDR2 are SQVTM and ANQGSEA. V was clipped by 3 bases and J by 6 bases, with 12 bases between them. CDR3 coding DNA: TGCAGCGTTGACCGGGACGGTATCAATGAGCAGTTCTTC. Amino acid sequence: CSVDRDGINEQFF.

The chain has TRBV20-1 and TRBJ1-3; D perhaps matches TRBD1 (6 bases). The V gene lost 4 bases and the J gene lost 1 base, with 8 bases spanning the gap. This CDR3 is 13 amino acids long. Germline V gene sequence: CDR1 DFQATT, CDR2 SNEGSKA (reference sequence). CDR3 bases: TGCAGTGCTAACACAGGGTCTGGAAACACCATATATTTT. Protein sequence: CSANTGSGNTIYF.

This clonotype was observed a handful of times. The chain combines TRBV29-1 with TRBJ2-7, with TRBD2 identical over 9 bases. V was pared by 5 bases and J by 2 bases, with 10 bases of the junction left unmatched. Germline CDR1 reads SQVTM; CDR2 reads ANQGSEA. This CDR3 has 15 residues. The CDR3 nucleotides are TGCAGCGTTTTACCACTAGCGGGCCCGACCTACGAGCAGTACTTC. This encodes CSVLPLAGPTYEQYF.

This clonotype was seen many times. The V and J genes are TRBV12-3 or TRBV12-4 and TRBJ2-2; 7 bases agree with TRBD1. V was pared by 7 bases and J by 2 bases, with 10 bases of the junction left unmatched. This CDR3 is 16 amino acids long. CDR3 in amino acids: CASNTGHRGNTGELFF. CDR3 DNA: TGTGCCAGCAATACCGGACACAGGGGTAACACCGGGGAGCTGTTTTTT.

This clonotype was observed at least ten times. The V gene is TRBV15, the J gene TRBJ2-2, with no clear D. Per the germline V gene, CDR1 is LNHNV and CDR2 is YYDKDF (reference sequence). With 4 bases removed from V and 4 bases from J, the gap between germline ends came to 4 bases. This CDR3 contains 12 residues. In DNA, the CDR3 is TGTGCCACCAGCACTATCACCGGGGAGCTGTTTTTT. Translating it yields CATSTITGELFF.